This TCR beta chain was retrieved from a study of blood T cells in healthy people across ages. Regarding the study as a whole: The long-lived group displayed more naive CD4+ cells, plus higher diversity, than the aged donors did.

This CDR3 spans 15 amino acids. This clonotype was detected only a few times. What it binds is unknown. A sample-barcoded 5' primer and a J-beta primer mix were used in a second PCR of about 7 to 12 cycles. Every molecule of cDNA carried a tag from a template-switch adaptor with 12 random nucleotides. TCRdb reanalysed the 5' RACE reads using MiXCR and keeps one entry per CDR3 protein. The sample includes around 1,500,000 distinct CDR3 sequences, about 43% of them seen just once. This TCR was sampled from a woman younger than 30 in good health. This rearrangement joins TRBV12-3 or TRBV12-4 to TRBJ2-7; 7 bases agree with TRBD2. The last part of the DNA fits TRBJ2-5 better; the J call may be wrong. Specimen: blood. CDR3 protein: CASSSWGEGQETQYF. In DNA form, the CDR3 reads TGTGCCAGCAGTTCCTGGGGGGAGGGCCAAGAGACCCAGTACTTC.